This paragraph covers one T cell receptor beta chain sequence. The sample belongs to a study of blood T cell repertoires in COVID-19. Study-level information: Sources were T cells, B-cell-depleted T cells, or PBMCs; the material itself was cDNA or gDNA.

Trimming removed 2 bases from V and 2 bases from J; junction bases left unmatched: 6. The CDR3 extends over 15 amino acids. Germline-derived CDR1 and CDR2 are SGHAT and FQNNGV. The assay was immunoSEQ multiplex PCR, and TCRdb's table has in-frame clones only and misses some. The sample carries about 13,000 clones, nearly 90% recorded once. The sequenced material came from peripheral blood. V and J are TRBV11-2 and TRBJ2-7; 7 bases agree with TRBD1. The receptor comes from a human donor in a cohort sampled during active COVID-19. The CDR3 bases are TGTGCCAGCAGCTTATTGGACAGGCCGGCCTACGAGCAGTACTTC. Protein sequence: CASSLLDRPAYEQYF. Together with reference TRBV11-2 and TRBJ2-7, the CDR3 gives the full variable domain: EAGVAQSPRYKIIEKRQSVAFWCNPISGHATLYWYQQILGQGPKLLIQFQNNGVVDDSQLPKDRFSAERLKGVDSTLKIQPAKLEDSAVYLCASSLLDRPAYEQYFGPGTRLTVT.